The 20 T cell receptor beta chains presented below share a single source sample, sequenced in a study of T cell responses to AZD1222 COVID-19 vaccine. Profiled with immunoSEQ multiplex PCR; TCRdb holds only in-frame clones, not every one. The sample includes 86,000 or so clones, more than 90% of them seen just once. Material: peripheral blood, obtained on day 0 of AZD1222 vaccination. All receptors come from an adult in good health.

The chain uses TRBV4-2 and TRBJ2-5; 8 positions agree with TRBD2. Germline CDR1 and CDR2: LGHNA and YNFKEQ. Losses at the gene ends were 4 bases for V and 2 bases for J; bases not matched to a gene: 9. The CDR3 has 16 residues. The CDR3: CASSRGAAGGQETQYF. The CDR3 DNA reads TGTGCCAGCAGCCGGGGCGCCGCGGGAGGACAAGAGACCCAGTACTTC.

The count of this clone is one. J is TRBJ1-2 and V is TRBV28; a weak D match, TRBD1 (6 bases). The CDR3 covers 14 residues. The germline gives CDR1 MDHEN, CDR2 SYDVKM. Trimming took 10 bases from V and 6 from J, leaving 21 bases between them. The CDR3 region has the DNA TGTGCCACTGTACGGGGGGCTGCAAGAAATGGCTACACCTTC. It codes for CATVRGAARNGYTF.

This rearrangement joins TRBV2 to TRBJ1-5; 7 bases line up with TRBD1. Looked up from germline, CDR1 is SNHLY and CDR2 is FYNNEI. The CDR3 has 15 residues. V gave up 1 base and J gave up 1 base; unmatched junction bases: 1. Here the CDR3 reads CASSEEGQSNQPQHF. For the CDR3, the DNA is TGTGCCAGCAGTGAAGAGGGACAGAGCAATCAGCCCCAGCATTTT.

This clone was detected only once. The chain has TRBV13 and TRBJ2-1; 10 nucleotides line up with TRBD2. There are 17 residues in the CDR3. Germline CDR1 reads PRHDT; CDR2 reads FYEKMQ (reference sequence). V was pared by 5 bases and J by 3 bases, with 10 bases of the junction left unmatched. The CDR3 DNA follows: TGTGCCAGCAGCCCCCCTTCCTGGACTAGCGGCTACAATGAGCAGTTCTTC. Its protein is CASSPPSWTSGYNEQFF.

The rearrangement links TRBV9 to TRBJ2-1, with TRBD2 identical over 9 bases. V shed 2 bases, J shed 5 bases, and the junction held 5 bases outside the gene matches. The CDR3 extends over 15 amino acids. The germline V gene has CDR1 SGDLS and CDR2 YYNGEE. CDR3 nucleotide sequence: TGTGCCAGCAGCGTTGCGCTAGCGGGAAACAATGAGCAGTTCTTC. Its protein product is CASSVALAGNNEQFF.

This clone showed up just once. The chain links TRBV27 to TRBJ2-3; the match to TRBD2 covers 9 bases. Per germline, CDR1 MNHEY and CDR2 SMNVEV (reference sequence). V dropped 5 bases and J dropped 2; count of bases not matched to a gene: 2. The CDR3 extends over 14 amino acids. The CDR3 nucleotides are TGTGCCAGCAGTGAGCGGGAGGTCACAGATACGCAGTATTTT. Translation gives CASSEREVTDTQYF.

This chain connects TRBV6-5 to TRBJ2-2; possibly TRBD2 for D (5 bases). V was pared by 6 bases and J by 6 bases, with 8 bases between. From germline, CDR1 is MNHEY and CDR2 SVGAGI. This CDR3 comprises 12 residues. Here the CDR3 DNA reads TGTGCCAGCAGACTAGACTCCGGGGAGCTGTTTTTT. Its protein product is CASRLDSGELFF.

The chain couples TRBV6-5 to TRBJ1-2; D possibly corresponds to TRBD1 (5 bases). Looked up from germline, CDR1 is MNHEY and CDR2 is SVGAGI. V lost 5 bases, J lost 3 bases, and 16 bases lay in between. The CDR3 runs to 15 residues. CDR3 bases: TGTGCCAGCAGTAGCGTGCAGGGCCCTTACTATGGCTACACCTTC. Translated: CASSSVQGPYYGYTF.

V gene TRBV27 combines with J gene TRBJ2-1, with 10 bases identical to TRBD2. Germline lookup yields CDR1 MNHEY and CDR2 SMNVEV (reference sequence). CDR3 length equals 14 residues. The trim removed 5 bases at V and 2 bases at J, leaving 0 bases unmatched. CDR3 nucleotides: TGTGCCAGCAGTACTAGCGGGACCTACAATGAGCAGTTCTTC. This codes for CASSTSGTYNEQFF.

This clone was seen once. The rearrangement links TRBV6-5 to TRBJ2-3; either TRBD1 or TRBD2 may fit D (5 bases each). The germline V gene has CDR1 MNHEY and CDR2 SVGAGI. Between the trimmed V and J ends, which lost 7 bases and 2 bases, there was a span of 13 bases. The CDR3 totals 14 residues. CDR3 nucleotides: TGTGCCAGCACCCTCCGGGACCACACAGATACGCAGTATTTT. Amino acid sequence: CASTLRDHTDTQYF.

This sequence joins TRBV4-1 and TRBJ2-7; 9 bases match TRBD1. The CDR3 totals 16 residues. Germline CDR1 reads MGHRA; CDR2 reads YSYEKL. V lost 4 bases and J lost 6; bases outside the gene matches: 13. The CDR3 here is CASSRISGTGFGEQYF. The CDR3 nucleotides read TGCGCCAGCAGCCGAATTTCCGGGACAGGGTTTGGCGAGCAGTACTTC.

The chain is built from TRBV5-1 and TRBJ2-1; TRBD2 matches 10 bases. The ends lost 0 bases at V and 6 bases at J; junction bases unmatched: 6. The CDR3 contains 16 residues. Looked up from germline, CDR1 is SGHRS and CDR2 is YFSETQ. Written as DNA, the CDR3 is TGCGCCAGCAGCTTGGTGGCCAGCGGGAGGGCCAATGAGCAGTTCTTC. This translates into CASSLVASGRANEQFF.

The V call is TRBV6-5, the J call TRBJ1-1; D unclear. The CDR3 is 14 residues long. Trimming removed 2 bases from V and 4 bases from J, with 11 bases in between. Germline-derived CDR1 and CDR2 are MNHEY and SVGAGI. CDR3 sequence: CASSYLGSVTEAFF. The CDR3 DNA reads as TGTGCCAGCAGTTACCTGGGTTCCGTCACTGAAGCTTTCTTT.

The CDR3 sequence is CASSYGGNEQFF. CDR3 DNA sequence: TGTGCCAGCAGTTACGGGGGGAATGAGCAGTTCTTC. The gene calls are TRBV6-5 and TRBJ2-1; possibly TRBD2 for D (6 bases). With 2 bases removed from V and 7 bases from J, the gap between germline ends came to 6 bases. Germline loops: CDR1 MNHEY, CDR2 SVGAGI. This CDR3 has 12 residues.

This clone was observed a few times. V gene TRBV6-4 combines with J gene TRBJ2-7; D ambiguous. This CDR3 spans 15 amino acids. Trimming left V 2 bases short and J 0 bases short, with 11 bases between. Germline V gene lookup returns CDR1 MRHNA and CDR2 SNTAGT. CDR3 nucleotide sequence: TGTGCCAGCAGTGACGGCGCCTCCTCCTCCTACGAGCAGTACTTC. Translation gives CASSDGASSSYEQYF.

The chain couples TRBV28 to TRBJ2-1; TRBD2 matches 12 bases. The CDR3 covers 17 residues. The junction had 16 bases not matched to a gene; V was cut back by 6 bases and J by 10 bases. Germline values: CDR1 MDHEN, CDR2 SYDVKM. CDR3 in DNA: TGTGCCAGCAGAAAAACTAGCGGGAGGAACCCTGCGGGAGAGCAGTTCTTC. Its protein product is CASRKTSGRNPAGEQFF. The variable domain in full, with the rest retrieved from reference TRBV28 and TRBJ2-1, is DVKVTQSSRYLVKRTGEKVFLECVQDMDHENMFWYRQDPGLGLRLIYFSYDVKMKEKGDIPEGYSVSREKKERFSLILESASTNQTSMYLCASRKTSGRNPAGEQFFGPGTRLTVL.

The rearrangement joins TRBV5-5 to TRBJ2-7; no clear D gene. V was cut by 7 bases and J by 1 base, with 6 bases left in between. CDR1 and CDR2 (germline): SGHKS, YYEKEE (reference sequence). The CDR3 has 11 amino acids. In nucleotides, the CDR3 is TGTGCCAGCGACGGTTCCTACGAGCAGTACTTC. The encoded protein is CASDGSYEQYF.

V and J are TRBV28 and TRBJ2-1; D unresolved. Germline V gene sequence: CDR1 MDHEN, CDR2 SYDVKM. The CDR3 contains 19 residues. The V gene lost 8 bases and the J gene lost 0 bases, with 26 bases spanning the gap. The CDR3 sequence is CASLIAPRMGTSSYNEQFF. The DNA of the CDR3 is TGTGCCAGCTTGATCGCCCCTCGGATGGGTACGAGCTCCTACAATGAGCAGTTCTTC.

This rearrangement joins TRBV10-3 to TRBJ1-6; the D is unclear. The V and J ends lost 7 bases and 3 bases respectively, with 13 bases between them. The CDR3 totals 15 residues. The germline V gene encodes CDR1 ENHRY and CDR2 SYGVKD. This CDR3 is CAINSDGIYNSPLHF. CDR3 in DNA: TGTGCCATCAACTCAGACGGTATCTATAATTCACCCCTCCACTTT.

The gene calls are TRBV7-3 and TRBJ2-7, with 8 bases fitting TRBD2. This CDR3 has 15 amino acids. Germline-derived CDR1 and CDR2 are SGHTA and FQGTGA. Trimming removed 2 bases from V and 0 bases from J; junction bases left unmatched: 3. In DNA, the CDR3 is TGTGCCAGCAGCTTAGGAAGCGGGAGCTCCTACGAGCAGTACTTC. This gives the protein CASSLGSGSSYEQYF.